Sequencing of this T cell receptor (beta chain) was carried out in a study of blood T cell repertoires in COVID-19 (dated by TCRdb to between 2020 and 2021). General notes on the study: Samples from collaborators originated in the United States, Italy and Spain and spanned both the acute and convalescent phases of COVID-19. Samples came from the ongoing ImmuneRACE study (first 160 participants) plus 1,254 subjects from 6 global collaborators. Sample metadata almost always included a de-identified subject ID, COVID-19 status, age in years and sex. Deeply sampled blood TCRbeta repertoires from subjects exposed to, actively infected with, or recovered from COVID-19 were included in the dataset. The prospective study material was composed of cDNA or gDNA derived from T cells, B-cell-depleted T cells, or PBMCs. Where available, HLA class I and class II types were taken from metadata supplied by the sample provider and were not determined by assay-based typing. The repertoires were released in a freely available public database meant as a resource for research on the immune response to SARS-CoV-2.

Overall study outcomes, separate from this receptor: How much clinical and demographic metadata was included differed by source and by participant, and the metadata was provided uncurated.

In its sample, this clone was seen once. This receptor's antigen is unknown. No much larger clonotype is one base removed from it; base qualities were not supplied. From the germline V gene, CDR1 is KGHSH and CDR2 is LQKENI. Trimming costs V 3 bases and J 4 bases, and their ends lie 9 bases apart. Its CDR3 holds 14 amino acids, cysteine through phenylalanine. Of all the DNA, just the CDR3 is kept, 42 bases in frame from base 1. The collaborating institutions used their own protocols to collect whole blood in K2EDTA tubes. For TCRbeta analysis, collaborators shipped samples in one of three forms: frozen whole blood, isolated PBMCs, or DNA extracted from either of those sample types. TCRbeta CDR3 regions were amplified from genomic DNA using the immunoSEQ Assay, a bias-controlled multiplex PCR. The source study handled its data this way. Within the assay, amplification of reference gene primers was used to estimate how many nucleated cells each sample contained. To quantify the absolute abundance of each unique TCRbeta CDR3 rearrangement, sequence reads were collapsed and filtered. Productive Simpson clonality was computed per sample as the square root of Simpson's diversity index over productive rearrangements. TCRdb provides this immuneACCESS table in a form limited to in-frame rearrangements. Some clones are lacking; in checked studies, under half of them reflect an unresolved V gene, and why the rest are absent is not known. V, J and clone size are taken as reported in that table, and D and trimming were inferred from the DNA itself. Within this sample are around 170,000 clones, with approximately 80% of them counted one time only. The ten largest clonotypes hold under 3% of the sample.

The sequence is built from TRBV18 and TRBJ1-4; too little of a D gene remains to name it. Sequencing was carried out using peripheral blood. The clonotype originates from a woman between 55 and 75 years old with acute or convalescent COVID-19. The encoded CDR3 is CASSPRTHNEKLFF. The DNA sequence is TGTGCCAGCTCACCGAGGACTCATAATGAAAAACTGTTTTTT.